The rows below give T cell receptor beta chains drawn from one sample of a study of blood T cells in healthy people across ages. TCRdb re-called the 5' RACE reads through MiXCR, storing one row per CDR3 protein. This table has 1.4 million to 1.5 million distinct CDR3 sequences, 42% appearing once. The sample was blood. The receptors were gathered from a woman aged 18 to 35 in good health. Each CDR3 is given with its conserved first and last residue. The D gene is left open where the match is weak. Expanded clones get a size class; other rows say once, few or many, or leave the size out.

TRBJ2-4 | TRBV20-1 | many | NA | TGCAGTGCTAGAGCTTTGCCTACGGCCAAAAACATTCAGTACTTC | CSARALPTAKNIQYF
TRBJ2-1 | TRBV4-2 | NA | NA | TGTGCCAGCAGCCAAGATCAGGGGGGAAGCTCCTACAATGAGCAGTTCTTC | CASSQDQGGSSYNEQFF
TRBJ2-1 | TRBV6-1 | NA | TRBD1 | TGTGCCAGCAGGGTACCGGGACAGGATTACAATGAGCAGTTCTTC | CASRVPGQDYNEQFF
TRBJ2-3 | TRBV6-5 | NA | TRBD1 | TGTGCCAGCAGTTACTCCGGGACAGTAGGGAGTAGCACAGATACGCAGTATTTT | CASSYSGTVGSSTDTQYF
TRBJ2-6 | TRBV2 | NA | NA | TGTGCCAGCAGACAGGGTACAGGGGCCAACGTCCTGACTTTC | CASRQGTGANVLTF
TRBJ2-7 | TRBV11-2 | NA | TRBD2 | TGTGCCAGCAGCTTGCTAGATTGGACTAGCGGGGGACCCCCCACCTACGAGCAGTACTTC | CASSLLDWTSGGPPTYEQYF
TRBJ1-1 | TRBV15 | NA | NA | TGTGCCACCTCTAGGGGGTTCGCTGAAGCTTTCTTT | CATSRGFAEAFF
TRBJ1-1 | TRBV10-3 | NA | NA | TGTGCCATCAGTGATGGTGTAACTGAAGCTTTCTTT | CAISDGVTEAFF
TRBJ1-2 | TRBV7-8 | NA | NA | TGTGCCAGCAGCGCCAGGGACCTTAGCTATGGCTACACCTTC | CASSARDLSYGYTF
TRBJ2-7 | TRBV6-5 | NA | TRBD1 | TGTGCCAGCAGTTGGGGCGGGACAGGGGAGTACGAGCAGTACTTC | CASSWGGTGEYEQYF
TRBJ2-3 | TRBV6-5 | NA | NA | TGTGCCAGCAGTCGCGGGGTACGAGCAGATACGCAGTATTTT | CASSRGVRADTQYF
TRBJ2-5 | TRBV10-3 | few | TRBD2 | TGTGCCATCAGTGAGTCTGGCGGGAGCGGGGAGACCCAGTACTTC | CAISESGGSGETQYF
TRBJ2-2 | TRBV7-9 | NA | NA | TGTGCCAGCAGCGGGGGTTTGCCCGGGGAGCTGTTTTTT | CASSGGLPGELFF
TRBJ2-5 | TRBV28 | few | NA | TGTGCCAGCAGTTTATGGGGTGTCAGCGACCCTCAAGAGACCCAGTACTTC | CASSLWGVSDPQETQYF
TRBJ1-1 | TRBV4-1 | NA | NA | TGCGCCAGCAGCCAAGTAGGACGAGGGGACACTGAAGCTTTCTTT | CASSQVGRGDTEAFF
TRBJ2-7 | TRBV7-6 | NA | TRBD2 | TGTGCCAGCAGCTTAGCGGCCCCTGTGGGCGGGAGTCTGTACGAGCAGTACTTC | CASSLAAPVGGSLYEQYF
TRBJ1-2 | TRBV7-9 | NA | NA | TGTGCCAGCGCTTTAGGGGCACGAGGCTACACCTTC | CASALGARGYTF
TRBJ2-3 | TRBV5-1 | few | TRBD2 | TGCGCCAGCACGACTCGGGGGAGGGCAGATACGCAGTATTTT | CASTTRGRADTQYF
TRBJ2-7 | TRBV7-2 | many | TRBD1 | TGTGCCAGCAGCTTACAGGGGGCGACTTCCTACGAGCAGTACTTC | CASSLQGATSYEQYF
TRBJ2-7 | TRBV6-5 | NA | TRBD2 | TGTGCCAGCAGTTACCAGACTAGCGGGATTACCAGGAGCTCCTACGAGCAGTACTTC | CASSYQTSGITRSSYEQYF
TRBJ2-4 | TRBV20-1 | NA | NA | TGCAGTGCTAAATATCCAGCCGCTAAAAACATTCAGTACTTC | CSAKYPAAKNIQYF
TRBJ2-5 | TRBV4-2 | NA | NA | TGTGCCAGCAGCCAAGACCGGGGGGCTTGGGAGACCCAGTACTTC | CASSQDRGAWETQYF
TRBJ2-3 | TRBV5-1 | few | NA | TGCGCCAGCAGCCGGACGGGAGATAACACAGATACGCAGTATTTT | CASSRTGDNTDTQYF
TRBJ1-2 | TRBV20-1 | few | NA | TGCAGTGCCACCAGGGAGAATGGCTACACCTTC | CSATRENGYTF
TRBJ1-2 | TRBV2 | few | TRBD1 | TGTGCCAGCAGTCTACAGGGGGTAAACTATGGCTACACCTTC | CASSLQGVNYGYTF
TRBJ1-2 | TRBV20-1 | NA | TRBD1 | TGCAGTGCTGGGGAAAAGTACAGGGGGACTAACTATGGCTACACCTTC | CSAGEKYRGTNYGYTF
TRBJ1-5 | TRBV12-5 | NA | NA | TGTGCTAGTGGTTTGCTCCCCTCTTCGGATTGGGGTCGGAGCAATCAGCCCCAGCATTTT | CASGLLPSSDWGRSNQPQHF
TRBJ1-4 | TRBV7-2 | NA | NA | TGTGCCAGCAGCTTTACGGGGCAAACTAATGAAAAACTGTTTTTT | CASSFTGQTNEKLFF